This T cell receptor beta chain was profiled in a study of T cells in Graves' hyperthyroidism and ophthalmopathy. Study-wide findings and caveats: The model predicted ophthalmopathy a median roughly 6.3 months before onset.

Germline-derived CDR1 and CDR2 are GTSNPN and SVGIG (reference sequence). V dropped 4 bases and J dropped 6; count of bases not matched to a gene: 8. This CDR3 is built from 14 residues. Across 18 months, stable Graves' hyperthyroidism was marked by no progression to ophthalmopathy. Exclusion criteria comprised uncontrolled infection, other autoimmune disease, pregnancy or lactation. The PBMCs were taken from about 9.7 ml of fresh peripheral blood. This clonotype was counted only a few times. Its matching antigen is unknown. The TCR beta CDR3 regions underwent amplification using RNA transcripts as the source. The HTBI set primed first-round TCR CDR3 RT-PCR. Each CDR3 protein is one row after TCRdb ran MiXCR on the multiplex PCR reads. The data hold a few hundred thousand distinct CDR3 sequences, with less than 20% observed a single time.

Sequenced input: blood. This sequence originates from a woman aged 25 to 39 with Graves' hyperthyroidism. This chain connects TRBV30 to TRBJ1-3; 8 positions match TRBD1. This chain's CDR3 is CAWNQDRVENTIYF. The DNA for the CDR3 is TGTGCCTGGAATCAGGACAGGGTTGAAAACACCATATATTTT.